The 30 T cell receptor beta chains below all came from one sample that was sequenced in a study of PD-L1 blockade in urothelial cancer. Only in-frame clones appear in the TCRdb table, and some are missing; sequencing was by immunoSEQ multiplex PCR. The data contain 85,000 to 90,000 clones, roughly nine tenths of them singletons. Sequencing was performed on PBMCs, taken around atezolizumab (anti-PD-L1) treatment. Every receptor here comes from a man in his sixties with urothelial cancer.

The chain uses TRBV7-2 and TRBJ2-1; tentative D call: TRBD2 (6 bases). Trimming shortened V by 1 base and J by 2 bases, and 12 bases separated the two germline ends. Germline CDR1 reads SGHTA; CDR2 reads FQGNSA. The CDR3 runs 16 residues. CDR3 DNA sequence: TGTGCCAGCAGCTTAGTTGAGGCGGGAACCTACAATGAGCAGTTCTTC. This gives the protein CASSLVEAGTYNEQFF.

V usage is TRBV7-9 and J usage is TRBJ1-5, with a possible D match to TRBD1 (6 bases). CDR1 is SEHNR and CDR2 is FQNEAQ in the germline V gene (reference sequence). V was shortened by 3 bases and J by 6 bases, with 9 bases between the two germline ends. CDR3 length: 13 amino acids. The CDR3: CASSFSGAQPQHF. CDR3 DNA: TGTGCCAGCAGCTTTTCAGGGGCTCAGCCCCAGCATTTT.

This clone was counted a single time. J is TRBJ2-1 and V is TRBV7-3; the D gene is possibly TRBD2 (5 bases). Per germline, CDR1 SGHTA and CDR2 FQGTGA. The ends were cut back, 4 bases at V and 2 bases at J, with 15 bases in the middle. This CDR3 comprises 16 residues. The chain's CDR3 is CASSYKDKRTYNEQFF. The CDR3 coding sequence is TGTGCCAGCAGCTATAAAGATAAGCGGACCTACAATGAGCAGTTCTTC.

J is TRBJ2-5 and V is TRBV7-8; D perhaps matches TRBD2 (6 bases). Germline-derived CDR1 and CDR2 are SGHVS and FQNEAQ. The CDR3 loop spans 14 amino acids. Trimming cost V 1 base and J 1 base, with 7 bases left between them. The CDR3 is CASSLGRVQETQYF. The CDR3 DNA follows: TGTGCCAGCAGCTTAGGGAGGGTCCAAGAGACCCAGTACTTC.

The rearrangement links TRBV30 to TRBJ1-3; D might be TRBD1 (5 bases). The CDR3 has 20 residues. Per germline, CDR1 GTSNPN and CDR2 SVGIG (reference sequence). Trimming removed 0 bases at V and 0 bases at J, with 24 bases between. The CDR3 nucleotides are TGTGCCTGGAGTGTAGAAAGAAAGACAGCCCGAGTTTACTCTGGAAACACCATATATTTT. Translating it yields CAWSVERKTARVYSGNTIYF.

This chain connects TRBV6-1 to TRBJ2-1; D is undetermined. The CDR3 runs 11 residues. The V end lost 6 bases, the J end lost 5 bases, and 5 bases lay between the germline ends. Germline V gene sequence: CDR1 MNHNS, CDR2 SASEGT. CDR3 amino acids: CASRRNNEQFF. The CDR3 nucleotides are TGTGCCAGCAGGAGAAACAATGAGCAGTTCTTC.

V usage is TRBV15 and J usage is TRBJ2-7; TRBD1 agrees at 10 bases. Germline V CDR1 and CDR2: LNHNV, YYDKDF (reference sequence). With V trimmed by 1 base and J by 7 bases, 10 bases remained unmatched. The CDR3 totals 16 residues. The DNA of the CDR3 is TGTGCCACCAGCAGAGGATTAGGGACAGGGGAGGGGGAGCAGTACTTC. Its translation: CATSRGLGTGEGEQYF. The full variable domain, in which reference TRBV15 and TRBJ2-7 provide the parts outside the CDR3, is DAMVIQNPRYQVTQFGKPVTLSCSQTLNHNVMYWYQQKSSQAPKLLFHYYDKDFNNEADTPDNFQSRRPNTSFCFLDIRSPGLGDTAMYLCATSRGLGTGEGEQYFGPGTRLTVT.

The chain carries TRBV5-5 and TRBJ2-7; 7 positions match TRBD2. The V gene end was trimmed by 0 bases and the J gene end by 3 bases; junction bases not matched to a gene: 3. The CDR3 consists of 14 residues. The germline V gene encodes CDR1 SGHKS and CDR2 YYEKEE (reference sequence). The CDR3 DNA reads TGTGCCAGCAGCTTGGGAGGACTAGGCTACGAGCAGTACTTC. It is translated as CASSLGGLGYEQYF.

About this clone itself: Within the sample, other DNA sequences also encode this same CDR3. The genes are TRBV9 and TRBJ2-7, with 8 bases lining up with TRBD1. The V and J ends lost 0 bases and 2 bases, in that order; junction bases with no gene match: 1. The CDR3 sequence is 14 residues long. Germline values: CDR1 SGDLS, CDR2 YYNGEE. DNA for the CDR3: TGTGCCAGCAGCGTAGGACAGGGGACCTACGAGCAGTACTTC. Translation: CASSVGQGTYEQYF.

The chain employs TRBV28 and TRBJ2-7; 9 bases match TRBD1. J gave up 4 bases and V 6 bases, and 4 bases lay outside the gene matches. CDR1 and CDR2 (germline): MDHEN, SYDVKM. The CDR3 runs to 13 residues. In nucleotides, the CDR3 is TGTGCCAGCAGGGGGACAGGGCGGTACGAGCAGTACTTC. Translating gives CASRGTGRYEQYF. The entire variable domain, with the rest obtained from reference TRBV28 and TRBJ2-7, is as follows: DVKVTQSSRYLVKRTGEKVFLECVQDMDHENMFWYRQDPGLGLRLIYFSYDVKMKEKGDIPEGYSVSREKKERFSLILESASTNQTSMYLCASRGTGRYEQYFGPGTRLTVT.

The CDR3 spells CASSPPGQQNTGELFF. CDR3 DNA sequence: TGTGCCAGCTCACCACCGGGACAGCAGAACACCGGGGAGCTGTTTTTT. The V and J genes are TRBV18 and TRBJ2-2, with 7 nucleotides matching TRBD1. This CDR3 has 16 residues. The junction had 2 bases not matched to a gene; V was cut back by 0 bases and J by 1 base. Germline assignment: CDR1 KGHSH and CDR2 LQKENI.

This clone appeared a few times. The chain employs TRBV11-2 and TRBJ1-2; D gene ambiguous. Per germline, CDR1 SGHAT and CDR2 FQNNGV. Trimming took 4 bases from V and 4 from J, leaving 7 bases between them. The CDR3 is made up of 12 amino acids. The CDR3 region is CASSSNTYGYTF. As DNA, the CDR3 is TGTGCCAGCAGCTCGAACACCTATGGCTACACCTTC.

This clone turned up a few times. This chain uses TRBV6-4 with TRBJ2-3, with 8 bases identical to TRBD1. Germline V gene lookup returns CDR1 MRHNA and CDR2 SNTAGT. The ends lost 0 bases at V and 4 bases at J; junction bases unmatched: 0. The CDR3 is 14 amino acids. DNA of the CDR3: TGTGCCAGCAGTGACTCGACAGGGGCAGATACGCAGTATTTT. Translated: CASSDSTGADTQYF.

The chain carries TRBV7-2 and TRBJ2-2; 8 bases fit TRBD2. After removal of 1 base from V and 0 bases from J, the junction contained 7 bases not matched to a gene. Germline assignment: CDR1 SGHTA and CDR2 FQGNSA. The CDR3 loop spans 18 amino acids. For the CDR3, the DNA is TGTGCCAGCAGCTTAGTCGCTAGCGGGCCCGCGAACACCGGGGAGCTGTTTTTT. Translating gives CASSLVASGPANTGELFF.

J is TRBJ2-5 and V is TRBV14; TRBD1 agrees at 7 bases. The CDR3 is 15 amino acids. Germline assignment: CDR1 SGHDN and CDR2 FVKESK. Trimming removed 4 bases from V and 5 bases from J; junction bases left unmatched: 10. The CDR3 DNA sequence: TGTGCCAGCAGCCCGGGACAGACCTCCTTGGAGACCCAGTACTTC. It codes for CASSPGQTSLETQYF.

With respect to this clone: This CDR3 is also generated by other DNA sequences in the sample. The chain is built from TRBV5-1 and TRBJ1-5; D is possibly TRBD1 (5 bases). The CDR3 is made up of 13 amino acids. Germline V CDR1 and CDR2: SGHRS, YFSETQ. V was shortened by 0 bases and J by 5 bases, with 6 bases between the two germline ends. CDR3 nucleotide sequence: TGCGCCAGCAGCTTGGGGGGGGATCAGCCCCAGCATTTT. Translation: CASSLGGDQPQHF.

The chain employs TRBV7-9 and TRBJ1-5, with 7 bases aligning to TRBD1. Trimming at V came to 5 bases and at J to 3 bases, leaving 4 bases not matched to a gene. CDR1 is SEHNR and CDR2 is FQNEAQ in the germline V gene (reference sequence). The CDR3 consists of 14 residues. The CDR3 protein is CASSRTGLNQPQHF. Here the CDR3 DNA reads TGTGCCAGCAGCCGGACAGGACTCAATCAGCCCCAGCATTTT.

V gene TRBV10-3 combines with J gene TRBJ1-5, with TRBD1 matching over 7 bases. The ends lost 0 bases at V and 1 base at J; junction bases unmatched: 6. Germline V CDR1 and CDR2: ENHRY, SYGVKD. This CDR3 is 17 amino acids long. In nucleotides, the CDR3 is TGTGCCATCAGTGAGTCCTCGACAGGGACGAGCAATCAGCCCCAGCATTTT. The encoded protein is CAISESSTGTSNQPQHF.

V gene TRBV9 combines with J gene TRBJ1-4; 8 bases agree with TRBD1. This CDR3 has 15 residues. Germline V lookup: CDR1 SGDLS, CDR2 YYNGEE. The V segment lost 2 bases and the J segment 3 bases; nucleotides outside the gene matches: 3. The CDR3 region has the DNA TGTGCCAGCAGCGTCGGGACAGGCCCTAATGAAAAACTGTTTTTT. Its translation: CASSVGTGPNEKLFF. Together with reference TRBV9 and TRBJ1-4, the CDR3 gives the full variable domain: DSGVTQTPKHLITATGQRVTLRCSPRSGDLSVYWYQQSLDQGLQFLIQYYNGEERAKGNILERFSAQQFPDLHSELNLSSLELGDSALYFCASSVGTGPNEKLFFGSGTQLSVL.

This clone was counted between two and nine times. The chain is built from TRBV15 and TRBJ2-3, with D perhaps TRBD2 (6 bases). The V gene's germline CDR1 is LNHNV and CDR2 YYDKDF (reference sequence). With 4 bases removed from V and 6 bases from J, the gap between germline ends came to 14 bases. CDR3 size: 14 residues. CDR3 DNA sequence: TGTGCCACCAGCAACACCATTGGGGGGGATACGCAGTATTTT. It is translated as CATSNTIGGDTQYF.

The chain employs TRBV5-1 and TRBJ2-2; TRBD2 matches 14 bases. Losses at the gene ends were 7 bases for V and 3 bases for J; bases not matched to a gene: 2. This CDR3 has 15 residues. CDR1 and CDR2 from the germline V gene are SGHRS and YFSETQ. The DNA of the CDR3 is TGCGCCAGCTCGGGACTAGCGGGAGACACCGGGGAGCTGTTTTTT. The encoded protein is CASSGLAGDTGELFF.

This clone appeared once. The J gene is TRBJ2-5, the V gene TRBV4-2, with 7 bases matching TRBD1. CDR3 size: 15 residues. J lost 2 bases, V lost 0 bases, and 3 bases had no gene match. Germline V gives CDR1 LGHNA, CDR2 YNFKEQ. The CDR3 protein is CASSQDRDSQETQYF. The CDR3 bases are TGTGCCAGCAGCCAAGATCGGGACAGTCAAGAGACCCAGTACTTC.

The chain links TRBV7-2 to TRBJ2-1; weak D call: TRBD1 (6 bases). CDR1 is SGHTA and CDR2 is FQGNSA in the germline V gene. This CDR3 has 14 residues. The V end was cut by 6 bases, the J end by 2 bases, with 11 bases between. The CDR3: CASSGQSTYNEQFF. DNA for the CDR3: TGTGCCAGCAGTGGACAGTCGACCTACAATGAGCAGTTCTTC. The full variable domain, its missing parts supplied by reference TRBV7-2 and TRBJ2-1, is GAGVSQSPSNKVTEKGKDVELRCDPISGHTALYWYRQSLGQGLEFLIYFQGNSAPDKSGLPSDRFSAERTGGSVSTLTIQRTQQEDSAVYLCASSGQSTYNEQFFGPGTRLTVL.

DNA of the CDR3: TGTGCCAGCTTACAGGGTTCGACCGGGGAGCTGTTTTTT. It translates to CASLQGSTGELFF. V and J are TRBV7-8 and TRBJ2-2; D possibly corresponds to TRBD1 (6 bases). V dropped 8 bases and J dropped 5 bases, with 12 bases sitting between them. Germline values: CDR1 SGHVS, CDR2 FQNEAQ. This CDR3 region has 13 residues.

The V call is TRBV28, the J call TRBJ2-7, with 11 bases identical to TRBD2. Looked up from germline, CDR1 is MDHEN and CDR2 is SYDVKM. The CDR3 consists of 14 residues. V dropped 6 bases and J dropped 2; count of bases not matched to a gene: 3. The CDR3, as DNA: TGTGCCAGCAGACAGACTAGCGGGGCCTACGAGCAGTACTTC. Encoded protein: CASRQTSGAYEQYF.

This chain joins TRBV7-3 and TRBJ2-5; no definite D call. CDR3 length equals 13 residues. V lost 0 bases and J lost 8, with 10 bases in between. CDR1 and CDR2 from the germline V gene are SGHTA and FQGTGA. The chain's CDR3 is CASSLTRRDTQYF. In nucleotides, the CDR3 is TGTGCCAGCAGCTTAACGCGGCGCGACACCCAGTACTTC.

The V call is TRBV10-1, the J call TRBJ2-1; TRBD2 is a possible D gene (9 bases). Looked up from germline, CDR1 is WNHNN and CDR2 is SYGVQD (reference sequence). This CDR3 region has 14 residues. Trimming cost V 7 bases and J 8 bases, with 18 bases left between them. CDR3 sequence (DNA): TGCGCCAGCAATCCAGGGGGCGGGAGGGATGAGCAGTTCTTC. The encoded protein is CASNPGGGRDEQFF.

This chain uses TRBV14 with TRBJ2-7, with TRBD1 matching over 9 bases. V dropped 2 bases and J dropped 6; count of bases not matched to a gene: 5. The CDR3 consists of 14 residues. Germline V gene lookup returns CDR1 SGHDN and CDR2 FVKESK. In nucleotides, the CDR3 is TGTGCCAGCAGCCAACCGGGACAGGGACTCGAGCAGTACTTC. Protein product: CASSQPGQGLEQYF. Variable domain in full (rest from reference TRBV14 and TRBJ2-7): EAGVTQFPSHSVIEKGQTVTLRCDPISGHDNLYWYRRVMGKEIKFLLHFVKESKQDESGMPNNRFLAERTGGTYSTLKVQPAELEDSGVYFCASSQPGQGLEQYFGPGTRLTVT.

This chain links TRBV7-8 with TRBJ2-1, with D possibly matching TRBD1 (6 bases). Germline V gives CDR1 SGHVS, CDR2 FQNEAQ. The CDR3 loop spans 14 amino acids. V lost 5 bases to trimming and J lost 6 bases, with 14 bases between them. The CDR3 DNA reads TGTGCCAGCAGCACCACAGGGTCCGGCAATGAGCAGTTCTTC. The encoded protein is CASSTTGSGNEQFF.

This sequence joins TRBV4-2 and TRBJ2-7, with D possibly TRBD1 on 6 matching bases. Germline CDR1 and CDR2: LGHNA and YNFKEQ. The germline V and J ends were trimmed by 3 bases and 0 bases, with 18 bases remaining between them. The CDR3 totals 17 residues. In DNA, the CDR3 is TGTGCCAGCAGCCACCAACAACAGGGTGGGAGCTCCTACGAGCAGTACTTC. Its translation: CASSHQQQGGSSYEQYF.